This is a list of T cell receptor beta chains from one sample in a study of brain T cells in children with intractable seizures. Profiled with immunoSEQ multiplex PCR; TCRdb holds only in-frame clones, not every one. The sample carries approximately 330,000 clones, 93% recorded once. The sample consisted of peripheral blood, taken roughly 5 months after surgery. The source is a boy under two years old with tuberous sclerosis and intractable seizures. The CDR3 runs from the conserved cysteine through the conserved F or W. The order of the fields is CDR3 DNA, CDR3 protein, J gene, D gene, V gene, clone size. D genes are given only for firm matches. Size is stated for part of the rows, as once, few or many counts, or as a class when the clone is expanded.

TGTGCCAGCAGCTGGGACTCTGGGGCCAACGTCCTGACTTTC | CASSWDSGANVLTF | TRBJ2-6 | - | TRBV14 | -
TGTGCCAGCAGCTTGCCGACCGGGGCCTCAACCGGGGAGCTGTTTTTT | CASSLPTGASTGELFF | TRBJ2-2 | - | TRBV5-6 | -
TGTGCCAGCAGCCGCGGCTCGACGGTTCCGGCTTTCTTT | CASSRGSTVPAFF | TRBJ1-1 | - | TRBV7-9 | -
TGTGCCAGCAGCCCGAACAACCACAGGGCAGAAGGCTACACCTTC | CASSPNNHRAEGYTF | TRBJ1-2 | - | TRBV9 | -
TGTGCCAGCAGCCTCTACCAAGGCGGACTCACAGATACGCAGTATTTT | CASSLYQGGLTDTQYF | TRBJ2-3 | - | TRBV25-1 | -
TGTGCCAGCAGACAACTCTACGAGCAGTACTTC | CASRQLYEQYF | TRBJ2-7 | - | TRBV2 | -
TGTGCCAGCAGCGTCAGGGGCCTCAATAATTCACCCCTCCACTTT | CASSVRGLNNSPLHF | TRBJ1-6 | - | TRBV9 | few
TGTGCCAGCAGCTTACTCAGGGTGATCGACACTGAAGCTTTCTTT | CASSLLRVIDTEAFF | TRBJ1-1 | - | TRBV7-9 | -
TGTGCCAGCACCACACCGGGGGGAGCTAATGAAAAACTGTTTTTT | CASTTPGGANEKLFF | TRBJ1-4 | - | TRBV7-9 | -
TGTGCCAGCAGTCATCACGGGACGGAGTGGGGTGAGCAGTTCTTC | CASSHHGTEWGEQFF | TRBJ2-1 | - | TRBV5-6 | -
TGTGCCTGGAGTGCCGGGATTAACACCGGGGAGCTGTTTTTT | CAWSAGINTGELFF | TRBJ2-2 | - | TRBV30 | -
TGCAGCGCCCGGACGGAGTACAATGAGCAGTTCTTC | CSARTEYNEQFF | TRBJ2-1 | - | TRBV29-1 | -
TGTGCCAGCAGTTCCTATAGCGGGAGGACAGATACGCAGTATTTT | CASSSYSGRTDTQYF | TRBJ2-3 | TRBD2 | TRBV28 | once
TGTGCCAGCAGCCCCGGTCTCCAGTCTGGGACAACTAATGAAAAACTGTTTTTT | CASSPGLQSGTTNEKLFF | TRBJ1-4 | - | TRBV7-6 | -
TGTGCCTGGAGTACAGGGTTTAACTATGGCTACACCTTC | CAWSTGFNYGYTF | TRBJ1-2 | - | TRBV30 | -
TGTGCCAGCAGCCGGGAGGTTGGGACAGGAATGGATGGCTACACCTTC | CASSREVGTGMDGYTF | TRBJ1-2 | TRBD1 | TRBV7-2 | -
TGTGCCAGCAGCTTAGGGCTAGGAGGAGGAGATACGCAGTATTTT | CASSLGLGGGDTQYF | TRBJ2-3 | - | TRBV7-2 | -
TGTGCCAGCAGCGGCGGCCGGGGAGCTAACTATGGCTACACCTTC | CASSGGRGANYGYTF | TRBJ1-2 | - | TRBV11-2 | once
TGTGCCACCAGTGATTCGGGACAGGGGGCGGGGGAGCAGTACTTC | CATSDSGQGAGEQYF | TRBJ2-7 | TRBD1 | TRBV24-1 | -
TGTGCCACCAGTGATTCCAGAGGGACAGGGCCCGAGGTAGATACGCAGTATTTT | CATSDSRGTGPEVDTQYF | TRBJ2-3 | TRBD1 | TRBV24-1 | -
TGTGCCAGCAGCGAAAGGTGGCTAGCGGGGGTCTCCTACAATGAGCAGTTCTTC | CASSERWLAGVSYNEQFF | TRBJ2-1 | TRBD2 | TRBV14 | -
TGTGCCAGCAGTTTTCGTGGAGAGACCCAGTACTTC | CASSFRGETQYF | TRBJ2-5 | - | TRBV12-3/TRBV12-4 | -
TGTGCCCGACAGGAGGGCTCTGGGGCCAACGTCCTGACTTTC | CARQEGSGANVLTF | TRBJ2-6 | - | TRBV2 | -
TGTGCCAGCAGCTTTACGGGGGTTAATGGGGATACGCAGTATTTT | CASSFTGVNGDTQYF | TRBJ2-3 | - | TRBV11-2 | -
TGTGCCAGCAGTCCCAGGGACAGACCCTACGAGCAGTACTTC | CASSPRDRPYEQYF | TRBJ2-7 | TRBD1 | TRBV28 | -
TGTGCCAGCAGCCGACTCCAGTACAATGAGCAGTTCTTC | CASSRLQYNEQFF | TRBJ2-1 | - | TRBV3-1/TRBV3-2 | once
TGTGCCAGCAGTGGGGACAGGGAGGTCGGACTTGAAGCTTTCTTT | CASSGDREVGLEAFF | TRBJ1-1 | TRBD1 | TRBV25-1 | -
TGTGCCAGCAGTTACAGCGGCCAGAGGAATTCACCCCTCCACTTT | CASSYSGQRNSPLHF | TRBJ1-6 | - | TRBV6-5 | few
TGTGCCAGCAGTGAACACGCGGAGAAAGAGACCCAGTACTTC | CASSEHAEKETQYF | TRBJ2-5 | - | TRBV2 | -
TGTGCCAGCAGTTACGTCGACAGGCCAAATCAGCCCCAGCATTTT | CASSYVDRPNQPQHF | TRBJ1-5 | - | TRBV6-5 | -
TGCGCCAGCAGCCAGCACCATAGCGACTACAATGAGCAGTTCTTC | CASSQHHSDYNEQFF | TRBJ2-1 | - | TRBV4-1 | -
TGCGCCAGCAGCCAACCCCTGACAGGGCGCAAAAACATTCAGTACTTC | CASSQPLTGRKNIQYF | TRBJ2-4 | TRBD1 | TRBV4-1 | once
TGTGCCAGCAGTTACTCAGGGAGGGGTACTGAAGCTTTCTTT | CASSYSGRGTEAFF | TRBJ1-1 | - | TRBV6-5 | few
TGTGCCAGCAGCGAAAGACTAGCGGGCTCGGACGGCGGGGAGCTGTTTTTT | CASSERLAGSDGGELFF | TRBJ2-2 | TRBD2 | TRBV9 | -
TGTGCCAGCAGTTGGACTAGCCACGCCTCCTACGAGCAGTACTTC | CASSWTSHASYEQYF | TRBJ2-7 | TRBD2 | TRBV7-9 | -
TGTGCCAGCAGCGTGGGACAGGGAAGTTCTGGGGCCAACGTCCTGACTTTC | CASSVGQGSSGANVLTF | TRBJ2-6 | TRBD1 | TRBV9 | once
TGTGCCAGCGGAAGAGACAGTACGTCCTACGAGCAGTACTTC | CASGRDSTSYEQYF | TRBJ2-7 | - | TRBV28 | -
TGTGCCAGCAGTGGGGGGGGAGGATGGCGGAACACTGAAGCTTTCTTT | CASSGGGGWRNTEAFF | TRBJ1-1 | - | TRBV6-1 | -
TGCGCCACCAGGCGAGCGGGTGGGGAAAAACTGTTTTTT | CATRRAGGEKLFF | TRBJ1-4 | - | TRBV5-1 | once
TGTGCCAGCAGCTGGGAGGTAGCGGGAGTCTACAATGAGCAGTTCTTC | CASSWEVAGVYNEQFF | TRBJ2-1 | TRBD2 | TRBV5-8 | -
TGTGCCAGCAGCTTAGGGCTTATGAAGCGGGGGGTCCACAATGAGCAGTTCTTC | CASSLGLMKRGVHNEQFF | TRBJ2-1 | TRBD2 | TRBV7-3 | -
TGTGCCAGCAGCGACGGGACAGGGGGTACGAAAGAGCAGTTCTTC | CASSDGTGGTKEQFF | TRBJ2-1 | TRBD1 | TRBV3-1/TRBV3-2 | -
TGTGCCAGCAGTGCCAGGACAGGGGCCACTAACTATGGCTACACCTTC | CASSARTGATNYGYTF | TRBJ1-2 | TRBD1 | TRBV6-1 | -
TGCGCCAGCAGCTTCCGGGACAGGGGCGCCAGGGCCATAGGCCAGTACTTC | CASSFRDRGARAIGQYF | TRBJ2-5 | TRBD1 | TRBV5-1 | -
TGTGCCATCAGTCCCGGGGGGGGGCAGTTCTTC | CAISPGGGQFF | TRBJ2-1 | TRBD2 | TRBV10-3 | -
TGTGCCAGCAGTTTAGTGGAAAAACTGTTTTTT | CASSLVEKLFF | TRBJ1-4 | - | TRBV12-3/TRBV12-4 | -
TGTGCCAGTAGTCCGGGACTAGCGGGAGGGCCCACGGGAGATACGCAGTATTTT | CASSPGLAGGPTGDTQYF | TRBJ2-3 | TRBD2 | TRBV19 | once
TGTGCCAGCAGCGACTACAGGGGGCAGTATGAGCAGTTCTTC | CASSDYRGQYEQFF | TRBJ2-1 | TRBD1 | TRBV25-1 | -
TGTGCCAGCAGTTCTGAGAGCGGATATGGCTACACCTTC | CASSSESGYGYTF | TRBJ1-2 | - | TRBV12-3/TRBV12-4 | -
TGCAGTGCTAGAGGAGAGACCCAGTACTTC | CSARGETQYF | TRBJ2-5 | - | TRBV20-1 | -
TGTGCCAGCAGCGGAGGAACAGGGGGGACTAATGAAAAACTGTTTTTT | CASSGGTGGTNEKLFF | TRBJ1-4 | TRBD1 | TRBV11-2 | -
TGTGCCACCAGTCAAGTGGGACTTGGCAATCAGCCCCAGCATTTT | CATSQVGLGNQPQHF | TRBJ1-5 | - | TRBV24-1 | -
TGTGCCAGCAGTTACCTGGGACAGGGGACAGGAAACACCATATATTTT | CASSYLGQGTGNTIYF | TRBJ1-3 | TRBD1 | TRBV6-5 | -
TGTGCCAGCAGCCTCCCGGGACTAGCGGGAGGCACAGATACGCAGTATTTT | CASSLPGLAGGTDTQYF | TRBJ2-3 | TRBD2 | TRBV11-2 | -